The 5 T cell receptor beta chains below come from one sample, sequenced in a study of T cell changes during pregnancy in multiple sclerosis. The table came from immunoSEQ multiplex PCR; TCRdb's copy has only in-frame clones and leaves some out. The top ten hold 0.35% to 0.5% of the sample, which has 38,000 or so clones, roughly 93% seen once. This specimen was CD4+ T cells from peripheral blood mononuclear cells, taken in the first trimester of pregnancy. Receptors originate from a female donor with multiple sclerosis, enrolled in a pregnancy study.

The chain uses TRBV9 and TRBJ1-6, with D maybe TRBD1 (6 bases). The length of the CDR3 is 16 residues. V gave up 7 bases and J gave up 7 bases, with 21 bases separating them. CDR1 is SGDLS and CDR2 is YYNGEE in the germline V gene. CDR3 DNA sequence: TGTGCCAGCGGGGGGGGGCCGGGAGCTCGAAATTCACCCCTCCACTTT. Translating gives CASGGGPGARNSPLHF. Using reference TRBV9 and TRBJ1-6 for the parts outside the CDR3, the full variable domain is DSGVTQTPKHLITATGQRVTLRCSPRSGDLSVYWYQQSLDQGLQFLIQYYNGEERAKGNILERFSAQQFPDLHSELNLSSLELGDSALYFCASGGGPGARNSPLHFGNGTRLTVT.

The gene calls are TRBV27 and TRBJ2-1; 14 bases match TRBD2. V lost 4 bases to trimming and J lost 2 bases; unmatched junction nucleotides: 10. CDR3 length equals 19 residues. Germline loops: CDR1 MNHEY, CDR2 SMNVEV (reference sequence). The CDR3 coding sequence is TGTGCCAGCAGTTCCCAAGGACTAGCGGGAGGCTCTCCCTACAATGAGCAGTTCTTC. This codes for CASSSQGLAGGSPYNEQFF.

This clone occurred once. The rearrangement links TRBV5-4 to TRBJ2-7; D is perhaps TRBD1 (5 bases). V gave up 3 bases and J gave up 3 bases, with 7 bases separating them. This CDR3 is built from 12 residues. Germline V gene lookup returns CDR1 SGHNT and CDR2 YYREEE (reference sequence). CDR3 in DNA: TGTGCCAGCAGCTCAACAGGCTACGAGCAGTACTTC. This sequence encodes CASSSTGYEQYF.

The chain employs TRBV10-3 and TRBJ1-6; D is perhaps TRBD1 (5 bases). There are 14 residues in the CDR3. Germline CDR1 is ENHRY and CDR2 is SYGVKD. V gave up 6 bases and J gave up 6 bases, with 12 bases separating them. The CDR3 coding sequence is TGTGCCATCAGGGATGACAGTTTTAATTCACCCCTCCACTTT. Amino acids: CAIRDDSFNSPLHF.

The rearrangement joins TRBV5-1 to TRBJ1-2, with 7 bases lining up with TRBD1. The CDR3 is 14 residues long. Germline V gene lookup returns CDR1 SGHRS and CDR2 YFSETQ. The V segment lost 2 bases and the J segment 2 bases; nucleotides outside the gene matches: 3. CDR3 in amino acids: CASSFKTGNYGYTF. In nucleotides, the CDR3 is TGCGCCAGCAGCTTCAAGACAGGGAACTATGGCTACACCTTC.